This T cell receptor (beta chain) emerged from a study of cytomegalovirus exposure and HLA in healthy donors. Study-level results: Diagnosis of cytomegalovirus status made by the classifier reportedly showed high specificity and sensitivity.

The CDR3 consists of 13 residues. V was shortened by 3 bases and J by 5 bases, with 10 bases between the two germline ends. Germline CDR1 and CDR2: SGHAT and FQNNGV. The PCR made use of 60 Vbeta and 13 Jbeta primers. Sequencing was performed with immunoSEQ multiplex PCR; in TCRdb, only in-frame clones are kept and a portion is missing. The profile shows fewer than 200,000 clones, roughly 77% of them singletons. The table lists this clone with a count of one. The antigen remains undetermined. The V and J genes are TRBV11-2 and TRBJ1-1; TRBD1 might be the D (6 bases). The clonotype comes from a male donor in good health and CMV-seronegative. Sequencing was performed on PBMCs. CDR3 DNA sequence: TGTGCCAGCAGCTTGGGGGCCGGAACTGAAGCTTTCTTT. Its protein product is CASSLGAGTEAFF.